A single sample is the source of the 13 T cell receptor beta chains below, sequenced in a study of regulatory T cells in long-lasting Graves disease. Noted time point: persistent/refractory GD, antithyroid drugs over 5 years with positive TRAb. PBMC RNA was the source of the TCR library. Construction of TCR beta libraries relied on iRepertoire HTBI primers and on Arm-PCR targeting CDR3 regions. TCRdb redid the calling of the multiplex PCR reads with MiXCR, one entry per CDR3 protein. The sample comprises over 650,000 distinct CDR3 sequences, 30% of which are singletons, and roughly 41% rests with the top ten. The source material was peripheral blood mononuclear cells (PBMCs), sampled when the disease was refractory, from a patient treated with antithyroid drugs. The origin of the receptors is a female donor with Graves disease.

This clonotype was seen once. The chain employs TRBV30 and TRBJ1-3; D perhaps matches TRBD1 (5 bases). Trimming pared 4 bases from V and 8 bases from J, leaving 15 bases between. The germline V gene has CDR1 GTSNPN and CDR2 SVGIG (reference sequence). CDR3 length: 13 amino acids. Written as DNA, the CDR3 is TGTGCCTGGAAGGGACGGGCCTCGGACACCATATATTTT. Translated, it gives CAWKGRASDTIYF.

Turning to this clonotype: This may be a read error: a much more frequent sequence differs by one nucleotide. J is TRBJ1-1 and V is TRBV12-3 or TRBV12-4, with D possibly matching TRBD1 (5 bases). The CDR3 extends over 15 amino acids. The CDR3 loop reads CANSLEGHLGTEAFF. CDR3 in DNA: TGTGCCAACAGTTTAGAGGGGCACCTGGGCACTGAAGCTTTCTTT.

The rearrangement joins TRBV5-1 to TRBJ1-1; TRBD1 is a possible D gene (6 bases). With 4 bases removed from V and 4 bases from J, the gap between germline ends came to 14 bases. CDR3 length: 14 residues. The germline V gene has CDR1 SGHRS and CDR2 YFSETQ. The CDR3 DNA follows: TGCGCCAGCAGCATACAGGGATTTGGCACTGAAGCTTTCTTT. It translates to CASSIQGFGTEAFF.

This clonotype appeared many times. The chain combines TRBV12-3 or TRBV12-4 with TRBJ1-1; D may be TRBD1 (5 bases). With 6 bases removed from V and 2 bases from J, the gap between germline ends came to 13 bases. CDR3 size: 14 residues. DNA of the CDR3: TGTGCCAGCAGACCAGAACAGGTAAACACTGAAGCTTTCTTT. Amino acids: CASRPEQVNTEAFF.

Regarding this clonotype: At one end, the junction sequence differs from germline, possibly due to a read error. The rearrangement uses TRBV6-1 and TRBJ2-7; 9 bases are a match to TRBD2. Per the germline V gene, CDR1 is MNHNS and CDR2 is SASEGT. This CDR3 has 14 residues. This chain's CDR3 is CASSTSSGAVPRNF. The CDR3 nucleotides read TGTGCCAGCAGTACGTCTAGCGGGGCCGTTCCCCGGAACTTC.

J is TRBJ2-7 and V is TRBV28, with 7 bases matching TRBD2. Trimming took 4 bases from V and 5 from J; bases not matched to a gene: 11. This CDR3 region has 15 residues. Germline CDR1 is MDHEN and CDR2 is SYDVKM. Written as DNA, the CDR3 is TGTGCCAGCAGTTACGTTTGGAAGGGGACTAACGAGCAGTACTTC. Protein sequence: CASSYVWKGTNEQYF.

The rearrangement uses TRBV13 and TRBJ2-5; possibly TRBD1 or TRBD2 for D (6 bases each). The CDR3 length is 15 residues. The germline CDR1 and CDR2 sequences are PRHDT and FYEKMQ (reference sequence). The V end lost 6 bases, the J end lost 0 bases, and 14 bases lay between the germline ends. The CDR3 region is CASSKTGGYQETQYF. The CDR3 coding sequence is TGTGCCAGCAGTAAGACAGGAGGGTACCAAGAGACCCAGTACTTC. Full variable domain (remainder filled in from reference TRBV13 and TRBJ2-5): AAGVIQSPRHLIKEKRETATLKCYPIPRHDTVYWYQQGPGQDPQFLISFYEKMQSDKGSIPDRFSAQQFSDYHSELNMSSLELGDSALYFCASSKTGGYQETQYFGPGTRLLVL.

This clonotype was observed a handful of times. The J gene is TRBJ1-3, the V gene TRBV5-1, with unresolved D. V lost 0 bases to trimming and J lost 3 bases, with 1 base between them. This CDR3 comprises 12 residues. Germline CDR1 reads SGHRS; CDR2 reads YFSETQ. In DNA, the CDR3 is TGCGCCAGCAGCTTGGATGGAAACACCATATATTTT. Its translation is CASSLDGNTIYF.

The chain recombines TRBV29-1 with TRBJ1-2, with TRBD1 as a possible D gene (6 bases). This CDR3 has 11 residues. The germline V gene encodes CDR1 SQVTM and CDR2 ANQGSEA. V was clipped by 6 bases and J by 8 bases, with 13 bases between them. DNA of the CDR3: TGCAGCGTCGACAGGCCCGAAGGCTACACCTTC. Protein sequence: CSVDRPEGYTF.

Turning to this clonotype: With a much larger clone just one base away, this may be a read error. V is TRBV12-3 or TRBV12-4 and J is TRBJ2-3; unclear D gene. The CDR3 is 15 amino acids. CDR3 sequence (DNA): TGTGCCAGCACTTTTAGAAGAGCTATGCCAGATAGGCAGTATTTT. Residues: CASTFRRAMPDRQYF.

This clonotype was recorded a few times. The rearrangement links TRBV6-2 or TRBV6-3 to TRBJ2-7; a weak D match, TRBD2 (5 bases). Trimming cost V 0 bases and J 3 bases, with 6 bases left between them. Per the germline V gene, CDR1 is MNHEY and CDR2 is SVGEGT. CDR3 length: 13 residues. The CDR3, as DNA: TGTGCCAGCAGTTACTCGGACTTCTACGAGCAGTACTTC. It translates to CASSYSDFYEQYF.

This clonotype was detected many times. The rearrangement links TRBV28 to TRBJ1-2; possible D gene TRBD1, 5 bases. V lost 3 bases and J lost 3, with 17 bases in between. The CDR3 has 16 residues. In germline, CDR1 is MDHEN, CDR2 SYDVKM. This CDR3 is CASSLFESGSDYGYTF. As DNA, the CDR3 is TGTGCCAGCAGTTTGTTCGAGTCAGGGTCGGACTATGGCTACACCTTC.

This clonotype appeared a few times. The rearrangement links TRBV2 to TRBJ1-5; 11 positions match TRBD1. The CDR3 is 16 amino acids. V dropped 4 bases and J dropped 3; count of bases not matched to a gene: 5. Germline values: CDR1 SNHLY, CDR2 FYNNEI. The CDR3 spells CASSGGTGGFNQPQHF. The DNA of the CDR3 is TGTGCCAGCAGTGGTGGGACAGGGGGTTTCAATCAGCCCCAGCATTTT. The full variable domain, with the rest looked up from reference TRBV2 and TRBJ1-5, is EPEVTQTPSHQVTQMGQEVILRCVPISNHLYFYWYRQILGQKVEFLVSFYNNEISEKSEIFDDQFSVERPDGSNFTLKIRSTKLEDSAMYFCASSGGTGGFNQPQHFGDGTRLSIL.